This passage covers 5 T cell receptor beta chains from one sample sequenced in a study of tumor-infiltrating lymphocytes in primary liver carcinoma. Scientists recovered RNA and DNA together from around 20-30 mg of unsorted bulk tissue. TCR beta cDNA was made from approximately 500 ng total RNA with a constant-region primer. ARM-PCR was slightly modified, and three nested multiplex PCR rounds with it gave rise to the TCR beta libraries. A C-beta reverse primer and TRBV1-TRBV30 forward primers served in each of the first two PCR rounds, at about 10 cycles apiece. Via MiXCR, TCRdb re-called the multiplex PCR reads, giving one row per CDR3 protein. The table shows about 190,000 distinct CDR3 sequences, with 85% occurring only once. Sequencing was carried out using tumor tissue from primary liver carcinoma. The source is a man aged 35 to 55 with primary liver carcinoma and hepatitis B virus infection.

On this clonotype itself: The conserved final phenylalanine or tryptophan is absent from the CDR3, which likely points to a read error. The CDR3 bases are TGTGCCAGCAGCTTCAACGGGGACGGTCAAGAGACCCAGTACTCC. The encoded protein is CASSFNGDGQETQYS. The chain is built from TRBV5-4 and TRBJ2-5; D may be TRBD1 or TRBD2 (5 bases each). Germline V CDR1 and CDR2: SGHNT, YYREEE (reference sequence). V shed 2 bases and J shed 2 bases, with 13 bases lying between them. CDR3 size: 15 residues.

This chain connects TRBV28 to TRBJ2-7; D is uncertain. Germline V gene sequence: CDR1 MDHEN, CDR2 SYDVKM. V was pared by 2 bases and J by 9 bases, with 14 bases between. The CDR3 spans 13 residues. CDR3 nucleotide sequence: TGTGCCAGCAGTTTACATGGGCCCGTCTGGCAGTACTTC. Amino acids: CASSLHGPVWQYF. Complete variable domain (other parts from reference TRBV28 and TRBJ2-7): DVKVTQSSRYLVKRTGEKVFLECVQDMDHENMFWYRQDPGLGLRLIYFSYDVKMKEKGDIPEGYSVSREKKERFSLILESASTNQTSMYLCASSLHGPVWQYFGPGTRLTVT.

On this clonotype: The junction departs from germline at one end; a sequencing error may be responsible. The V and J genes are TRBV6-1 and TRBJ2-3, with D perhaps matching TRBD2 (5 bases). Germline V lookup: CDR1 MNHNS, CDR2 SASEGT. This CDR3 has 17 amino acids. CDR3 sequence: CARSERWRRFFTDMQYF. The CDR3 DNA follows: TGTGCCCGCAGTGAAAGGTGGAGGAGATTTTTCACAGATATGCAGTATTTT.

This clonotype has just one count. This chain connects TRBV20-1 to TRBJ2-1; D unclear. Germline CDR1 DFQATT, CDR2 SNEGSKA (reference sequence). The ends were cut back, 0 bases at V and 8 bases at J, with 5 bases in the middle. The CDR3 extends over 11 amino acids. The CDR3 nucleotides read TGCAGTGCTAGAGAGGGCTATGAGCAGTTCTTC. Its protein product is CSAREGYEQFF.

Only one count was recorded for this clonotype. No conserved phenylalanine or tryptophan ends this CDR3, so it is likely a read error. The J gene is TRBJ2-1, the V gene TRBV12-3 or TRBV12-4, with D uncertain. CDR3 length: 14 amino acids. Trimming took 10 bases from V and 0 from J, leaving 13 bases between them. As DNA, the CDR3 is TGTGCCACCAGGTTCCAGACCTCCTACAATGAGCAGTTCTTA. Its translation is CATRFQTSYNEQFL.